This record looks at one T cell receptor (beta chain) sequence and its context. Antigen unknown. The sample originates from a study of cytomegalovirus exposure and HLA in healthy donors. Overall study: Across a few hundred genotyped donors, approximately 80% landed in the Caucasian-associated ancestry cluster. Points from the study as a whole: In most subjects, TCR beta sequences reportedly gave accurate predictions of HLA-A and HLA-B alleles. Cytomegalovirus association was listed for 150 or so TCR beta chains.

Germline V CDR1 and CDR2: SGHTA, FQGNSA. V was clipped by 5 bases and J by 0 bases; unmatched bases: 14. CDR3 length: 18 residues. The study ran its PCR with 60 Vbeta and 13 Jbeta primers. Sequencing was performed with immunoSEQ multiplex PCR; in TCRdb, only in-frame clones are kept and a portion is missing. Here the sample spans some 81,000 clones, 65% to 75% being singletons. The J gene is TRBJ2-7, the V gene TRBV7-2, with 9 bases identical to TRBD1. This TCR came from a woman aged 40-49 years in good health and CMV-seropositive. Sequencing was done on a sample of PBMCs. The CDR3 coding sequence is TGTGCCAGCAGCCCAGAGAGGGACAGGGTAACCCGCTCCTACGAGCAGTACTTC. It translates to CASSPERDRVTRSYEQYF.